Reported below is one T cell receptor beta chain. What it binds is not known. These data come from a study of cytomegalovirus exposure and HLA in healthy donors. PCR used 60 Vbeta primers and 13 Jbeta primers. The data were produced by immunoSEQ multiplex PCR, yet TCRdb's version contains in-frame clones alone and is incomplete. The sample lists nearly 200,000 clones, more than 75% occurring once. Whole-study results and caveats: In a later analysis, across HLA loci, associated TCR counts were highest for DRB1, lowest for HLA-C. A later analysis showed HLA-associated TCR beta chains outstripping equally common others in clonal expansion.

V was shortened by 1 base and J by 0 bases, with 10 bases between the two germline ends. Germline V gives CDR1 SGHTA, CDR2 FQGNSA. This CDR3 spans 15 amino acids. Specimen: PBMCs. This sequence joins TRBV7-2 and TRBJ2-7; no clear D. The receptor was derived from a woman aged 50 to 65 in good health and CMV-seropositive. Written as DNA, the CDR3 is TGTGCCAGCAGCTTAGGTTTCGTTAGCTCCTACGAGCAGTACTTC. Translation: CASSLGFVSSYEQYF.